A selection of T cell receptor beta chains follows, all from one sample in a study of identical twins. TCRdb independently ran MiXCR on the 5' RACE reads; one entry per CDR3 protein. This table holds around 690,000 distinct CDR3 sequences, 21% found once. These sequences were also reported in another study, on T cells expressing NK-cell markers.

Sequencing was done on a sample of PBMCs. These receptor sequences come from a woman between 18 and 29 years old in good health. Both conserved end residues are trimmed from each CDR3. Not every row has a clone size; where given, it reads once, few, many or a size class.

many	TRBV20-1	TRBJ2-3	SATSGGADTQY
-	TRBV3-1	TRBJ1-1	ASSRREPNTEAF
-	TRBV27	TRBJ1-1	ASSLSSGAVNTEAF
few	TRBV3-1	TRBJ2-1	ASSREAGGGNEQF
few	TRBV12-3/TRBV12-4	TRBJ1-2	ASSKTGNNGYT
few	TRBV5-1	TRBJ2-6	ASSLAKASGANVLT
-	TRBV7-9	TRBJ1-2	ASSSRRDSANYGYT
few	TRBV5-1	TRBJ2-3	ASSPGSRGGTDTQY
-	TRBV18	TRBJ2-1	ASSVDLSVHEQF
-	TRBV5-1	TRBJ2-1	ASSLDMGPSYNEQF
many	TRBV10-3	TRBJ2-1	AIRGLAGERF
-	TRBV6-2/TRBV6-3	TRBJ2-1	ASSRNPPRLGNEQF
-	TRBV24-1	TRBJ2-1	ATSAGGEGQQF
-	TRBV6-6	TRBJ2-1	ASLAGGNEQF
many	TRBV12-3/TRBV12-4	TRBJ2-1	ASSFRKGRDNEQF
-	TRBV27	TRBJ1-1	ASSGGHGGSEAF
-	TRBV5-1	TRBJ1-1	ASSLVGRPGTEAF
-	TRBV7-2	TRBJ2-4	ASSRAGGIVAKNIQY
-	TRBV20-1	TRBJ2-1	SAHGASSLNEQF
-	TRBV5-4	TRBJ1-1	ASSWDGKAF
few	TRBV7-9	TRBJ1-1	ASSHHVNTEAF
-	TRBV27	TRBJ2-7	ASTGTSGIVYEQY
few	TRBV20-1	TRBJ2-7	SAREGTGPAYEQY
-	TRBV6-5	TRBJ1-1	ASSYSAGVGTEAF
-	TRBV12-3/TRBV12-4	TRBJ2-6	ASTLGGSGANVLT
once	TRBV28	TRBJ1-5	ASNWGGWSNQPQH
many	TRBV10-3	TRBJ2-3	AISGAGDTQY
few	TRBV11-2	TRBJ2-1	ASSFTLAALYYNEQF
many	TRBV29-1	TRBJ1-1	SVAYRNTEAF
-	TRBV6-1	TRBJ1-1	ASSEKTGRSEAF
few	TRBV20-1	TRBJ2-7	SVMDRSYEQY
-	TRBV12-3/TRBV12-4	TRBJ1-1	ASRVDRVNTEAF
-	TRBV7-2	TRBJ2-1	ASSLLPAYNKQF
-	TRBV20-1	TRBJ1-2	SARDRRYGYT
many	TRBV20-1	TRBJ2-1	SARDASGRDYNEQF
few	TRBV2	TRBJ2-7	ASRGLVSYEQY
-	TRBV20-1	TRBJ2-3	SASNPRTATDTQY
-	TRBV6-1	TRBJ2-1	AIRGPHEQF
once	TRBV11-3	TRBJ2-5	ASSWPQGGETQY
-	TRBV5-1	TRBJ2-7	ASSLAAPGRNYEQY
many	TRBV6-5	TRBJ2-7	ASSFGQKRYEQY